The 29 T cell receptor beta chains below were found in one sample sequenced in a study of T cell responses to AZD1222 COVID-19 vaccine. Here immunoSEQ multiplex PCR was the method, and the copy in TCRdb shows in-frame clones only, minus some. The sample lists 100,000 or so clones; 88% were seen once. The input for sequencing was peripheral blood, taken on day 0 of AZD1222 vaccination. The origin of the receptors is an adult in good health.

The chain couples TRBV28 to TRBJ2-2; D gene ambiguous. Per the germline V gene, CDR1 is MDHEN and CDR2 is SYDVKM. V lost 2 bases to trimming and J lost 2 bases, with 9 bases between them. The CDR3 runs 15 residues. Here the CDR3 reads CASSLPLLNTGELFF. DNA of the CDR3: TGTGCCAGCAGTTTACCCCTGCTAAACACCGGGGAGCTGTTTTTT.

The chain links TRBV5-1 to TRBJ1-6; D might be TRBD1 (5 bases). V was trimmed by 0 bases and J by 8 bases, leaving 9 bases between them. Germline-derived CDR1 and CDR2 are SGHRS and YFSETQ. This CDR3 is built from 14 residues. For the CDR3, the DNA is TGCGCCAGCAGCTTGGGAGAGGGGTATTCACCCCTCCACTTT. Translating gives CASSLGEGYSPLHF.

This clone appeared a single time. The chain couples TRBV6-6 to TRBJ2-7; TRBD2 matches at 8 bases. The CDR3 runs 16 residues. CDR1 is MNHNY, CDR2 SVGAGI, per germline (reference sequence). V dropped 2 bases and J dropped 1; count of bases not matched to a gene: 7. CDR3: CASSYMVGLVSYEQYF. CDR3 bases: TGTGCCAGCAGTTACATGGTGGGACTAGTGTCCTACGAGCAGTACTTC.

The V and J genes are TRBV5-4 and TRBJ1-6; possibly TRBD1 for D (6 bases). Trimming took 4 bases from V and 10 from J, leaving 15 bases between them. This CDR3 has 14 amino acids. Germline CDR1 and CDR2: SGHNT and YYREEE (reference sequence). The CDR3 is CASSLRTERSPLHF. The CDR3 coding sequence is TGTGCCAGCAGCCTCAGGACAGAACGGTCACCCCTCCACTTT. Complete variable domain (other parts from reference TRBV5-4 and TRBJ1-6): ETGVTQSPTHLIKTRGQQVTLRCSSQSGHNTVSWYQQALGQGPQFIFQYYREEENGRGNFPPRFSGLQFPNYSSELNVNALELDDSALYLCASSLRTERSPLHFGNGTRLTVT.

The chain has TRBV4-1 and TRBJ1-3, with 7 bases that match TRBD1. This CDR3 has 15 amino acids. Trimming removed 1 base from V and 0 bases from J; junction bases left unmatched: 0. Germline lookup yields CDR1 MGHRA and CDR2 YSYEKL. The CDR3 sequence is CASSQGQGSGNTIYF. DNA of the CDR3: TGCGCCAGCAGCCAAGGACAGGGCTCTGGAAACACCATATATTTT.

This clone was counted between two and nine times. The chain joins TRBV6-2 or TRBV6-3 to TRBJ2-2; possibly TRBD1 or TRBD2 for D (6 bases each). Trimming left V 3 bases short and J 4 bases short, with 12 bases between. Germline CDR1 reads MNHEY; CDR2 reads SVGEGT. The CDR3 loop spans 15 amino acids. CDR3 nucleotide sequence: TGTGCCAGCAGTTATAGCGGAGGGGGCACCGGGGAGCTGTTTTTT. Protein: CASSYSGGGTGELFF.

The CDR3 DNA reads TGTGCCAGCAGCTTGGCAGGGGTAGATAATTCACCCCTCCACTTT. Amino acids: CASSLAGVDNSPLHF. The chain joins TRBV5-4 to TRBJ1-6; possibly TRBD1 for D (6 bases). Trimming removed 0 bases from V and 5 bases from J, with 9 bases in between. This CDR3 has 15 residues. CDR1 and CDR2 (germline): SGHNT, YYREEE (reference sequence).

J is TRBJ1-5 and V is TRBV6-6; no reliable D call. Trimming left V 0 bases short and J 9 bases short, with 6 bases between. Germline V lookup: CDR1 MNHNY, CDR2 SVGAGI (reference sequence). The CDR3 length is 12 residues. The CDR3 nucleotides are TGTGCCAGCAGTTACTCTGAAGGGCCCCAGCATTTT. Its protein is CASSYSEGPQHF.

The CDR3 sequence: CASSDTLGSGNTIYF. The CDR3 bases are TGCGCCAGCAGCGACACCCTAGGCTCTGGAAACACCATATATTTT. The rearrangement joins TRBV4-3 to TRBJ1-3, with D unclear. From germline, CDR1 is LGHNA and CDR2 YSLEER. Trimming took 5 bases from V and 0 from J, leaving 11 bases between them. The CDR3 extends over 15 amino acids.

J is TRBJ2-3 and V is TRBV9; D is tentatively TRBD1 or TRBD2 (5 bases each). The CDR3 is 15 residues long. Between the trimmed V and J ends, which lost 2 bases and 2 bases, there was a span of 12 bases. From germline, CDR1 is SGDLS and CDR2 YYNGEE. CDR3 in DNA: TGTGCCAGCAGCGTGGGGGACGGGTCCACAGATACGCAGTATTTT. Its protein product is CASSVGDGSTDTQYF.

The V and J genes are TRBV6-2 or TRBV6-3 and TRBJ2-7, with TRBD1 matching 10 bases. With V trimmed by 2 bases and J by 1 base, 5 bases remained unmatched. CDR1 and CDR2 (germline): MNHEY, SVGEGT. This CDR3 region has 16 residues. The DNA of the CDR3 is TGTGCCAGCAGTTACCCTGACAGGGGGCCGTCCTACGAGCAGTACTTC. Translation gives CASSYPDRGPSYEQYF.

To note about this clone: The junction departs from the called germline gene at one end, perhaps through a read error. The chain links TRBV5-1 to TRBJ1-1; a possible D gene is TRBD1 (6 bases). In germline, CDR1 is SGHRS, CDR2 YFSETQ. This CDR3 comprises 13 residues. Written as DNA, the CDR3 is TGCGCCAGCACCTTGGACAGAAACACTGAAGCTTTCTTT. It yields the protein CASTLDRNTEAFF.

This chain links TRBV2 with TRBJ1-3; tentatively, D is TRBD1 (5 bases). Deletions cut 7 bases from V and 0 bases from J, with 19 bases between. Looked up from germline, CDR1 is SNHLY and CDR2 is FYNNEI. The CDR3 spans 17 residues. The DNA of the CDR3 is TGTGCCAGCACCCTACCGGACAAATCCTTCTCTGGAAACACCATATATTTT. Amino acids: CASTLPDKSFSGNTIYF.

The V call is TRBV19, the J call TRBJ2-1; D ambiguous. V shed 3 bases and J shed 0 bases, with 3 bases lying between them. The CDR3 is 13 amino acids. In germline, CDR1 is LNHDA, CDR2 SQIVND (reference sequence). The CDR3 sequence is CASSMNSYNEQFF. CDR3 sequence (DNA): TGTGCCAGTAGTATGAACTCCTACAATGAGCAGTTCTTC.

This chain links TRBV28 with TRBJ1-5; TRBD1 matches at 7 bases. The CDR3 has 14 amino acids. Germline assignment: CDR1 MDHEN and CDR2 SYDVKM. V lost 7 bases, J lost 3 bases, and 6 bases stayed unmatched. The CDR3 sequence is CASTPGQFNQPQHF. Written as DNA, the CDR3 is TGTGCCAGCACCCCGGGACAGTTCAATCAGCCCCAGCATTTT.

The genes are TRBV7-6 and TRBJ1-2; D perhaps matches TRBD1 (6 bases). The CDR3 is made up of 17 amino acids. Per germline, CDR1 SGHVS and CDR2 FNYEAQ. Trimming removed 5 bases from V and 1 base from J, with 20 bases in between. The CDR3 sequence is CASSLDLGQPFNYGYTF. For the CDR3, the DNA is TGTGCCAGCAGCCTGGACCTTGGACAGCCCTTTAACTATGGCTACACCTTC.

J is TRBJ1-2 and V is TRBV7-2; unclear D gene. Trimming stripped 1 base from V and 4 bases from J, with 13 bases between. The CDR3 is 15 residues long. CDR1 is SGHTA and CDR2 is FQGNSA in the germline V gene. The chain's CDR3 is CASSLGQNLIYGYTF. CDR3 nucleotides: TGTGCCAGCAGCTTAGGGCAGAATCTCATCTATGGCTACACCTTC. Full variable domain (outside the CDR3, taken from reference TRBV7-2 and TRBJ1-2): GAGVSQSPSNKVTEKGKDVELRCDPISGHTALYWYRQSLGQGLEFLIYFQGNSAPDKSGLPSDRFSAERTGGSVSTLTIQRTQQEDSAVYLCASSLGQNLIYGYTFGSGTRLTVV.

This clone has just one count. CDR3 coding DNA: TGTGCCAGCGGGGGAGACAGGGACACTGAAGCTTTCTTT. Protein product: CASGGDRDTEAFF. This chain links TRBV2 with TRBJ1-1, with TRBD1 matching 7 bases. Germline values: CDR1 SNHLY, CDR2 FYNNEI. The J segment lost 3 bases and the V segment lost 8 bases, leaving 6 bases of the junction unmatched. The CDR3 extends over 13 amino acids.

Notes on this clone: The sample holds other DNA sequences that translate to the same CDR3. The chain recombines TRBV12-3 or TRBV12-4 with TRBJ1-1; no definite D call. The CDR3 runs to 13 residues. Trimming shortened V by 5 bases and J by 4 bases, and 11 bases separated the two germline ends. CDR3 nucleotide sequence: TGTGCCAGCAGTCTTCGAGAGGGCACTGAAGCTTTCTTT. Amino acid sequence: CASSLREGTEAFF.

The chain recombines TRBV18 with TRBJ2-7; D might be TRBD2 (6 bases). Germline values: CDR1 KGHSH, CDR2 LQKENI. V lost 4 bases to trimming and J lost 3 bases, with 16 bases between them. The CDR3 length is 15 residues. The CDR3 nucleotides are TGTGCCAGCTCACAACAGACGGGGGAGGTCTACGAGCAGTACTTC. This gives the protein CASSQQTGEVYEQYF.

This chain connects TRBV7-3 to TRBJ2-3; 8 bases line up with TRBD1. Losses at the gene ends were 2 bases for V and 5 bases for J; bases not matched to a gene: 6. From germline, CDR1 is SGHTA and CDR2 FQGTGA. CDR3 length equals 15 residues. The CDR3 DNA follows: TGTGCCAGCAGCTTATCAGGGGGCTCGGGAGATACGCAGTATTTT. Its protein is CASSLSGGSGDTQYF.

The genes are TRBV2 and TRBJ1-4; no reliable D call. CDR1 is SNHLY and CDR2 is FYNNEI in the germline V gene. V lost 6 bases, J lost 7 bases, and 15 bases lay in between. This CDR3 contains 14 residues. CDR3 loop: CASRAEGLSEKLFF. In DNA form, the CDR3 reads TGTGCCAGCAGGGCCGAAGGGTTGAGTGAAAAACTGTTTTTT.

V is TRBV11-2 and J is TRBJ2-5, with a tentative D call TRBD1 (5 bases). Trimming removed 7 bases at V and 2 bases at J, with 11 bases between. The germline V gene has CDR1 SGHAT and CDR2 FQNNGV. This CDR3 contains 13 residues. The CDR3 loop reads CASKAGLQETQYF. The CDR3, as DNA: TGTGCCAGCAAAGCAGGGTTACAAGAGACCCAGTACTTC.

Regarding this clone: Relative to the germline gene, one junction end is altered; a read error may explain this. The rearrangement joins TRBV7-2 to TRBJ2-5; 12 bases fit TRBD2. This CDR3 region has 14 residues. Germline-derived CDR1 and CDR2 are SGHTA and FQGNSA. CDR3 in amino acids: CASSLAGGRETQYF. CDR3 sequence (DNA): TGTGCCAGCAGCCTAGCGGGAGGGAGGGAGACCCAGTACTTC. The full variable domain, with the rest looked up from reference TRBV7-2 and TRBJ2-5, is GAGVSQSPSNKVTEKGKDVELRCDPISGHTALYWYRQSLGQGLEFLIYFQGNSAPDKSGLPSDRFSAERTGGSVSTLTIQRTQQEDSAVYLCASSLAGGRETQYFGPGTRLLVL.

V is TRBV29-1 and J is TRBJ2-1; D remains unclear. The CDR3 covers 13 residues. Germline CDR1 is SQVTM and CDR2 is ANQGSEA. V was shortened by 7 bases and J by 4 bases, with 14 bases between the two germline ends. The CDR3 loop is CSATISRYNEQFF. The CDR3 DNA sequence: TGCAGCGCTACAATAAGTAGATACAATGAGCAGTTCTTC.

The CDR3 region has the DNA TGTGCCAGCAGCCCAGGGGGGCATGGCTACACCTTC. Translating it yields CASSPGGHGYTF. The chain links TRBV7-8 to TRBJ1-2; 7 bases map to TRBD1. This CDR3 region has 12 residues. Trimming removed 5 bases from V and 6 bases from J; junction bases left unmatched: 3. The germline V gene encodes CDR1 SGHVS and CDR2 FQNEAQ. The complete variable domain, with remaining parts taken from reference TRBV7-8 and TRBJ1-2, reads GAGVSQSPRYKVAKRGQDVALRCDPISGHVSLFWYQQALGQGPEFLTYFQNEAQLDKSGLPSDRFFAERPEGSVSTLKIQRTQQEDSAVYLCASSPGGHGYTFGSGTRLTVV.

For the CDR3, the DNA is TGTGCCAGCAGCAAATTTGACGTGGGACCGGGACAGCCCCAGCATTTT. Protein sequence: CASSKFDVGPGQPQHF. The gene calls are TRBV7-2 and TRBJ1-5; D might be TRBD1 (5 bases). CDR1 and CDR2 from the germline V gene are SGHTA and FQGNSA. CDR3 length equals 16 residues. Trimming took 5 bases from V and 7 from J, leaving 21 bases between them.

The V call is TRBV7-2, the J call TRBJ2-1; TRBD1 or TRBD2 may be the D gene (5 bases each). CDR1 SGHTA and CDR2 FQGNSA come from the germline V gene. The length of the CDR3 is 16 residues. Between the trimmed V and J ends, which lost 4 bases and 10 bases, there was a span of 23 bases. CDR3 nucleotide sequence: TGTGCCAGCAGCTCCGGCCCCCAGGGCAGATGGGACGAGCAGTTCTTC. It is translated as CASSSGPQGRWDEQFF.

The rearrangement links TRBV30 to TRBJ2-5; D is possibly TRBD2 (5 bases). Trimming took off 5 bases at V and 5 bases at J, with 18 bases between the two ends. The CDR3 is 14 residues long. Germline CDR1 is GTSNPN and CDR2 is SVGIG (reference sequence). The DNA of the CDR3 is TGTGCCTGGGAGATGGACTCACCGGCGGAGACCCAGTACTTC. Amino acids: CAWEMDSPAETQYF.